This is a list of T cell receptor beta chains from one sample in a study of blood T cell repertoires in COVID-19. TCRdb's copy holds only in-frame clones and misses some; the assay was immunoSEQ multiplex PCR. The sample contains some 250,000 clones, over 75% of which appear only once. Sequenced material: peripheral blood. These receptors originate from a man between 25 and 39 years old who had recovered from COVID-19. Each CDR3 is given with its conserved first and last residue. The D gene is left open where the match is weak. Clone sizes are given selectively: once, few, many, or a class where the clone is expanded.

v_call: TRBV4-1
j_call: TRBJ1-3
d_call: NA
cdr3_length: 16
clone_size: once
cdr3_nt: TGCGCCAGCAGCCAAGTAACTCGAAACTCTGGAAACACCATATATTTT
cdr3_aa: CASSQVTRNSGNTIYF

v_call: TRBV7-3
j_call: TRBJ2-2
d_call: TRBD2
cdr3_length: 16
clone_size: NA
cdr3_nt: TGTGCCAGCAGCTCTGGGACTACCTCGAGCACCGGGGAGCTGTTTTTT
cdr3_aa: CASSSGTTSSTGELFF

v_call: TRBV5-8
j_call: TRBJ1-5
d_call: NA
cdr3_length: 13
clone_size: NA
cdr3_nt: TGTGCCAGCAGCCTGGACAGAAATCAGCCCCAGCATTTT
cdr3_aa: CASSLDRNQPQHF

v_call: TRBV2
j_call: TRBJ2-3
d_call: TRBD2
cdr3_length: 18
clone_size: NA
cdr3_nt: TGTGCCAGCAGTGAAGATGGAGGTGCGGGGGGCCTCGCGGATACGCAGTATTTT
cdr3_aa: CASSEDGGAGGLADTQYF

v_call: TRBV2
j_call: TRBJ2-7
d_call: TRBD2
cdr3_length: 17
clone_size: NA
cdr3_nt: TGTGCCAGCAGTGTTGCGACTAGCGGGGGATTCTCCTACGAGCAGTACTTC
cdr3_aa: CASSVATSGGFSYEQYF

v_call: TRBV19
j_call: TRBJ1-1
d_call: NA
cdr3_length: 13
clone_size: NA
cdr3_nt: TGTGCCAGTTCCCATAGGGGTAACACTGAAGCTTTCTTT
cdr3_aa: CASSHRGNTEAFF

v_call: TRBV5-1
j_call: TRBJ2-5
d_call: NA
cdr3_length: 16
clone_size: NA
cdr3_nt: TGCGCCAGCAGCCGTTCGGAGATTAGTGGGCAAGAGACCCAGTACTTC
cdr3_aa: CASSRSEISGQETQYF

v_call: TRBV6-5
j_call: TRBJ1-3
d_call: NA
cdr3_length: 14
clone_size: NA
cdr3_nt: TGTGCCAGCAGTTACCAGGGGAGTGGAAACACCATATATTTT
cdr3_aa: CASSYQGSGNTIYF

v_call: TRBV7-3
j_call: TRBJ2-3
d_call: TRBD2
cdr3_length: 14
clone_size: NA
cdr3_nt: TGTGCCAGCAGCGCGGGCGAGCGGGGAGATACGCAGTATTTT
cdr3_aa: CASSAGERGDTQYF

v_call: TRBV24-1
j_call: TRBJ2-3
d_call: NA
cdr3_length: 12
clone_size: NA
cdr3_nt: TGTGCCACCAGTGATCCGGTGGATACGCAGTATTTT
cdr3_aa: CATSDPVDTQYF

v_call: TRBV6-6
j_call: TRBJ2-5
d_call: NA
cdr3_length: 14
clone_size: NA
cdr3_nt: TGTGCCAGCAGTTACGCGGAGGGTGGGAAGACCCAGTACTTC
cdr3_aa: CASSYAEGGKTQYF

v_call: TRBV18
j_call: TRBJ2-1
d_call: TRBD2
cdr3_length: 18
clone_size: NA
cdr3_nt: TGTGCCAGCTCACTACTAGCGGGGGGACATTATTCCTACAATGAGCAGTTCTTC
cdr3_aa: CASSLLAGGHYSYNEQFF

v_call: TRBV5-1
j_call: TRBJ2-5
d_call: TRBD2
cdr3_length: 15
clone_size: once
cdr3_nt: TGCGCCAGCAGCTTGGCGGGGGGGCTCGGGGAGACCCAGTACTTC
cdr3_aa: CASSLAGGLGETQYF

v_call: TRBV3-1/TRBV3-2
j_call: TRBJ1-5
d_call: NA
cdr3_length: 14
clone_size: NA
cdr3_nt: TGTGCCAGCAGCCAGGGGGCGGTGGAGCAGCCCCAGCATTTT
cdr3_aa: CASSQGAVEQPQHF

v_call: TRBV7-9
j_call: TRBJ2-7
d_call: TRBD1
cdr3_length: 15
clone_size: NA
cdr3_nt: TGTGCCAGCAGCCGAGGACAGGGGCACATCTACGAGCAGTACTTC
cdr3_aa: CASSRGQGHIYEQYF

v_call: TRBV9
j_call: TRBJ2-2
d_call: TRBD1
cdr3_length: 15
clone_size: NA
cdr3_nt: TGTGCCAGCGGTCCCGGGACAGGTCTGACCGGGGAGCTGTTTTTT
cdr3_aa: CASGPGTGLTGELFF

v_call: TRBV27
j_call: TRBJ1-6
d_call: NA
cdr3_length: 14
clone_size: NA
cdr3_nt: TGTGCCAGCAGTTTGGAGTGGTATAATTCACCCCTCCACTTT
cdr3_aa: CASSLEWYNSPLHF

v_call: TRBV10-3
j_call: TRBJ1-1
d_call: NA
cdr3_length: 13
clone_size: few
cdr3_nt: TGTGCCATCAGCTTACAGGGGAACACTGAAGCTTTCTTT
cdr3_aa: CAISLQGNTEAFF

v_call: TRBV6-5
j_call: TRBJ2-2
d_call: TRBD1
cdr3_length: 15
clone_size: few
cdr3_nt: TGTGCCAGCAACCTGGACAGGGGCGGCACCGGGGAGCTGTTTTTT
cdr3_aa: CASNLDRGGTGELFF

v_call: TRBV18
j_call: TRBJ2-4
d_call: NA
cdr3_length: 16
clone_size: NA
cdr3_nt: TGTGCCAGCTCACTAGGACAGTCCTTAGCCAAAAACATTCAGTACTTC
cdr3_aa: CASSLGQSLAKNIQYF

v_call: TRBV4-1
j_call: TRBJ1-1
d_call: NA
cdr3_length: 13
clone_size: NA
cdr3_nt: TGCGCCAGCAGCTTTCGACAGAACACTGAAGCTTTCTTT
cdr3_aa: CASSFRQNTEAFF

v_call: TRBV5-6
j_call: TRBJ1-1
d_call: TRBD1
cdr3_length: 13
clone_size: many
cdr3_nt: TGTGCCAGCAGCTTAGGACAGGTGGGTGAAGCTTTCTTT
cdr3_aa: CASSLGQVGEAFF

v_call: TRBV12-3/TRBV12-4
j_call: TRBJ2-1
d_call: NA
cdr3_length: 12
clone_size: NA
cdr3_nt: TGTGCCAGCCGGGGAGTGAGGGCTGAGCAGTTCTTC
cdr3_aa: CASRGVRAEQFF

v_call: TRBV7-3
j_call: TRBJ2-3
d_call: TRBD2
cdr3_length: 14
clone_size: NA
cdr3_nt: TGTGCCAGCAGCCCGGGGGGGCCCACAGATACGCAGTATTTT
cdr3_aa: CASSPGGPTDTQYF

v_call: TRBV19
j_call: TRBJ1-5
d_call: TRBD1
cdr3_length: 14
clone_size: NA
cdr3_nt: TGTGCCAGTAGTATACCAGGGGGCCGGCAGCCCCAGCATTTT
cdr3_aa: CASSIPGGRQPQHF

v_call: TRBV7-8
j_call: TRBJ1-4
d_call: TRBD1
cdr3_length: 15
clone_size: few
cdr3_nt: TGTGCCAGCAGCCCATGGACAGGGTCTAATGAAAAACTGTTTTTT
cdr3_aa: CASSPWTGSNEKLFF

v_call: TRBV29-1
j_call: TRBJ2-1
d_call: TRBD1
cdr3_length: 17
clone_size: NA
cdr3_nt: TGCAGCGTTGAAGGTGGGGAAGCAGGGGGTACTCACAATGAGCAGTTCTTC
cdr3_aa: CSVEGGEAGGTHNEQFF

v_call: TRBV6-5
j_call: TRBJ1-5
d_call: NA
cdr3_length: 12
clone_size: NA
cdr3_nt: TGTGCCAGCAGGGTCAGTAATCAGCCCCAGCATTTT
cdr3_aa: CASRVSNQPQHF

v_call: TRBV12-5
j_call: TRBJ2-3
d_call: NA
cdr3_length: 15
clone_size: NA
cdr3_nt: TGTGCTAGTGGTTTGGGCGCAGGGGGCACAGATACGCAGTATTTT
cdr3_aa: CASGLGAGGTDTQYF

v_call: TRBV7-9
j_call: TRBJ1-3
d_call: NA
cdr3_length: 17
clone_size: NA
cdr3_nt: TGTGCCAGCAGCTTAGCGGGAGATGACGGGGCTGGAAACACCATATATTTT
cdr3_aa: CASSLAGDDGAGNTIYF

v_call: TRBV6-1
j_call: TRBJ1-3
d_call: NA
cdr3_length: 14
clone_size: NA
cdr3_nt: TGTGCCAGCAGTGAAGGTAACAGAGGAAACACCATATATTTT
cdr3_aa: CASSEGNRGNTIYF

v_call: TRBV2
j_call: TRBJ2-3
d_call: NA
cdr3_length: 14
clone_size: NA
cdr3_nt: TGTGCCAGCAACAGACTAGCCCAGGGGGATACGCAGTATTTT
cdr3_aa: CASNRLAQGDTQYF

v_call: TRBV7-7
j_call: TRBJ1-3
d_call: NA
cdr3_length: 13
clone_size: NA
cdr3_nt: TGTGCCAGCAGTAGGGGCCCCGGAAACACCATATATTTT
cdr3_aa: CASSRGPGNTIYF

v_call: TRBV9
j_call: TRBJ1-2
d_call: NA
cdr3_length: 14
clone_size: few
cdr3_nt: TGTGCCAGCAGCGGGGGGCAGGATTACTATGGCTACACCTTC
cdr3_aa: CASSGGQDYYGYTF

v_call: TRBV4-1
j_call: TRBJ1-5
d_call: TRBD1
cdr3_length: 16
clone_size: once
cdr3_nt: TGCGCCAGCAGCCAAGAGCCGACAGGGGGCAGGCAGCCCCAGCATTTT
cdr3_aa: CASSQEPTGGRQPQHF

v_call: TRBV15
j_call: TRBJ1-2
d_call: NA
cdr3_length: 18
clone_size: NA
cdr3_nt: TGTGCCACCAGCAGAGAGACCAATAGGGCGGCCCCAGAGGGTGGCTACACCTTC
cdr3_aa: CATSRETNRAAPEGGYTF

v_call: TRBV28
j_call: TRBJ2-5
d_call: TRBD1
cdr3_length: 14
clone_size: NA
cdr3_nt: TGTGCCAGCAGAAATCGGGACAGGGGAGAGACCCAGTACTTC
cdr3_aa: CASRNRDRGETQYF

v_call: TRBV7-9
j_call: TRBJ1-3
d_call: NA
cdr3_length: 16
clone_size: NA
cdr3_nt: TGTGCCAGCAGCCCAAGGCAGGACAGCTCTGGAAACACCATATATTTT
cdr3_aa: CASSPRQDSSGNTIYF

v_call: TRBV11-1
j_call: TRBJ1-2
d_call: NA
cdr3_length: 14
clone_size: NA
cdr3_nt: TGTGCCAGCAGCGCCGACGCAGGGGAGCGGGGCTACACCTTC
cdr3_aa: CASSADAGERGYTF

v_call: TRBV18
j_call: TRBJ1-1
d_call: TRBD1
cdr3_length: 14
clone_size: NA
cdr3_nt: TGTGCCAGCTCACCGGACAGGGGAGGGACTGAAGCTTTCTTT
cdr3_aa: CASSPDRGGTEAFF

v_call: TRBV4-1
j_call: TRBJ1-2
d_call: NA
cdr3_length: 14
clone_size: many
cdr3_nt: TGCGCCAGCAGCCAACACTCACTAAACTATGGCTACACCTTC
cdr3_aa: CASSQHSLNYGYTF

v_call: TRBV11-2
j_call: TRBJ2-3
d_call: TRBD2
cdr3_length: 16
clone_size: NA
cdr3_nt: TGTGCCAGCAGCTTAGTGCGGGGGGGCTTGGCAGATACGCAGTATTTT
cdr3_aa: CASSLVRGGLADTQYF

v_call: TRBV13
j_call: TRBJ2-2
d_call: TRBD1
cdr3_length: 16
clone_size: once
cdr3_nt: TGTGCCAGCAGCTTACTTGGACAGGGAAACACCGGGGAGCTGTTTTTT
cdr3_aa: CASSLLGQGNTGELFF

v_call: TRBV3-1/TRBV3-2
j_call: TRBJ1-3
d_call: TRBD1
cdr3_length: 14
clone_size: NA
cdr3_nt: TGTGCCAGCAGCCACACAGGGGTCGGAAACACCATATATTTT
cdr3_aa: CASSHTGVGNTIYF

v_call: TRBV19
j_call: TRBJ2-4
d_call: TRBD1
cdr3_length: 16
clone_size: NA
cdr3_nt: TGTGCCAGTAGTAGAAGGACAGGGCTTTCCAAAAACATTCAGTACTTC
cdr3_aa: CASSRRTGLSKNIQYF

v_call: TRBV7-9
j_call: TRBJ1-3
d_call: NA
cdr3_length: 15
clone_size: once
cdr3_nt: TGTGCCAGCAGCTTAGAGGCAGGGAGGCGTAACACCATATATTTT
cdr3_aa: CASSLEAGRRNTIYF

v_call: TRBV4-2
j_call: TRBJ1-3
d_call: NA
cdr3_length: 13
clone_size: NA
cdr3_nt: TGTGCCAGCAGCCCAAGACAGGGAAACACCATATATTTT
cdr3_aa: CASSPRQGNTIYF

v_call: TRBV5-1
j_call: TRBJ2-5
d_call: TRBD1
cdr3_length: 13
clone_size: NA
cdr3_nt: TGCGCCAGCGGTCCTGCAGGGGGAGAGACCCAGTACTTC
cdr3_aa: CASGPAGGETQYF

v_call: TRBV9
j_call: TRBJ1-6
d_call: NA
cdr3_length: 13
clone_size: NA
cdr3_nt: TGTGCCAGCAGCGTAGCTGGGAGTTCACCCCTCCACTTT
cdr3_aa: CASSVAGSSPLHF